The next 18 T cell receptor beta chains were all read from a single sample in a study of T cells in Graves' hyperthyroidism and ophthalmopathy. Amplified regions were TCR beta CDR3 sequences from RNA transcripts. HTBI primers were used for first-round RT-PCR of the TCR CDR3. TCRdb re-derived calls from the multiplex PCR reads in MiXCR, one entry per CDR3 protein. The data contain about 610,000 distinct CDR3 sequences, 14% to 15% of them seen just once; the ten biggest clones take up 3.5% to 4.5%. Source material: blood. Receptors originate from a woman aged 40-49 years with Graves' ophthalmopathy.

V usage is TRBV11-2 and J usage is TRBJ2-7, with 11 bases that match TRBD2. This CDR3 region has 17 residues. V trimming: 2 bases; J trimming: 0 bases; junction bases outside the gene matches: 6. The germline CDR1 and CDR2 sequences are SGHAT and FQNNGV. CDR3 DNA: TGTGCCAGCAGCTTATACCCCGGGACTAGCGGCTCCTACGAGCAGTACTTC. It encodes CASSLYPGTSGSYEQYF.

At least ten counts were recorded for this clonotype. The V call is TRBV28, the J call TRBJ1-2; D is uncertain. This CDR3 has 14 residues. The germline CDR1 and CDR2 sequences are MDHEN and SYDVKM. With 1 base removed from V and 4 bases from J, the gap between germline ends came to 10 bases. The CDR3 spells CASSLFGISYGYTF. Here the CDR3 DNA reads TGTGCCAGCAGTTTATTCGGGATATCCTATGGCTACACCTTC.

This clonotype was seen at least ten times. The rearrangement links TRBV6-1 to TRBJ2-7; 13 nucleotides match TRBD2. J lost 5 bases, V lost 2 bases, and 3 bases had no gene match. CDR1 and CDR2 from the germline V gene are MNHNS and SASEGT. This CDR3 comprises 15 residues. CDR3 in DNA: TGTGCCAGCAGTGAAAGGGGACTAGCGGGAAACGAGCAGTACTTC. Protein sequence: CASSERGLAGNEQYF.

This clonotype was counted at least ten times. It may be a read error: a sequence one base away is much more abundant. The CDR3 does not close with the conserved phenylalanine or tryptophan, likely indicating a read error. The CDR3 spells CASSGSSWEDTGELFL. DNA of the CDR3: TGTGCCAGCAGTGGCTCCTCTTGGGAGGACACCGGGGAGCTGTTTCTT. The chain is built from TRBV6-4 and TRBJ2-2, with D tentatively TRBD2 (6 bases). The V end lost 4 bases, the J end lost 3 bases, and 15 bases lay between the germline ends. Germline loops: CDR1 MRHNA, CDR2 SNTAGT. CDR3 length equals 16 residues.

The table lists this clonotype with many counts. This may stem from a read error, because a much larger clone lies one nucleotide away. The CDR3 region has the DNA TGCAGTGCTAGAGACTCGGGGGGGTACAGGGGAAGGACTGAAGCTCTCTTT. Protein: CSARDSGGYRGRTEALF. This chain joins TRBV20-1 and TRBJ1-1; TRBD1 matches 7 bases. Germline V gene data show CDR1 as DFQATT and CDR2 as SNEGSKA (reference sequence). The CDR3 length is 17 residues.

This clonotype was counted only a few times. This sequence joins TRBV5-4 and TRBJ2-5, with D perhaps TRBD2 (5 bases). The CDR3 sequence is 14 residues long. Trimming stripped 4 bases from V and 4 bases from J, with 14 bases between. The germline gives CDR1 SGHNT, CDR2 YYREEE (reference sequence). CDR3 DNA sequence: TGTGCCAGCAGCCACGGTGAACTAGGAGAGACCCAGTACTTC. This gives the protein CASSHGELGETQYF.

In its sample, this clonotype was seen many times. V gene TRBV30 combines with J gene TRBJ2-7, with D possibly matching TRBD1 (5 bases). Germline assignment: CDR1 GTSNPN and CDR2 SVGIG (reference sequence). The CDR3 covers 14 residues. Trimming removed 4 bases at V and 2 bases at J, with 15 bases between. The CDR3 nucleotides read TGTGCCTGGAACCGCGACAGTCCGACCTACGAGCAGTACTTC. Translation: CAWNRDSPTYEQYF.

Ten or more counts support this clonotype. The V and J genes are TRBV2 and TRBJ2-2; the D is unclear. The V gene's germline CDR1 is SNHLY and CDR2 FYNNEI. V was pared by 3 bases and J by 7 bases, with 12 bases between. The CDR3 totals 14 residues. As DNA, the CDR3 is TGTGCCAGCAGTGAGCGTAAAGGCGGCGGGGAGCTGTTTTTT. It is translated as CASSERKGGGELFF.

This clonotype was found many times. CDR3 coding DNA: TGTGCCAGCAGTTTAGGGACTAGCGGTATCGATGAGCAGTTCTTC. It is translated as CASSLGTSGIDEQFF. The chain is built from TRBV12-3 or TRBV12-4 and TRBJ2-1; 10 bases match TRBD2. This CDR3 is built from 15 residues. J lost 8 bases, V lost 1 base, and 5 bases had no gene match.

This clonotype occurred many times. This chain joins TRBV28 and TRBJ2-2; possibly TRBD2 for D (6 bases). The V gene's germline CDR1 is MDHEN and CDR2 SYDVKM. There are 14 residues in the CDR3. V was clipped by 8 bases and J by 1 base, with 11 bases between them. The CDR3: CASAPGGNTGELFF. The CDR3 coding sequence is TGTGCCAGCGCTCCCGGGGGGAACACCGGGGAGCTGTTTTTT.

In this sample, this clonotype turned up once. It may be a read error: a sequence one base away is much more abundant. This chain uses TRBV6-1 with TRBJ2-6; D possibly corresponds to TRBD2 (6 bases). The CDR3 is made up of 16 amino acids. The V gene's germline CDR1 is MNHNS and CDR2 SASEGT. The CDR3 region has the DNA TGTGCCAGCAACCGGGACTGGGACGCTGGGGCCAACGTCCCGACTTTC. Its protein product is CASNRDWDAGANVPTF.

This clonotype was seen a few times. The chain combines TRBV4-3 with TRBJ2-2; D unclear. The germline V and J ends were trimmed by 0 bases and 5 bases, with 7 bases remaining between them. The germline CDR1 and CDR2 sequences are LGHNA and YSLEER. The CDR3 sequence is 14 residues long. CDR3 sequence reads: CASSQERYTGELFF. The CDR3 DNA sequence: TGCGCCAGCAGCCAAGAGAGGTATACCGGGGAGCTGTTTTTT.

This clonotype was counted many times. The chain carries TRBV28 and TRBJ2-5, with 7 bases lining up with TRBD1. The CDR3 totals 15 residues. Germline CDR1 and CDR2: MDHEN and SYDVKM. Unmatched junction bases numbered 9, after V lost 4 bases and J lost 4 bases. CDR3 sequence (DNA): TGTGCCAGCAGTTCGACGCGACAGGGTTCAGAGACCCAGTACTTC. As protein: CASSSTRQGSETQYF.

This clonotype came up many times. V gene TRBV30 combines with J gene TRBJ2-4; 11 bases are shared with TRBD2. Germline CDR1 reads GTSNPN; CDR2 reads SVGIG (reference sequence). The CDR3 length is 16 residues. The V segment lost 2 bases and the J segment 8 bases; nucleotides outside the gene matches: 11. CDR3 in amino acids: CAWSIGTSGPGDIQYF. The CDR3, as DNA: TGTGCCTGGAGTATAGGGACTAGCGGACCGGGGGACATTCAGTACTTC.

The V gene is TRBV20-1, the J gene TRBJ2-5, with 7 bases aligning to TRBD2. The CDR3 covers 14 residues. Germline V lookup: CDR1 DFQATT, CDR2 SNEGSKA (reference sequence). V dropped 0 bases and J dropped 5; count of bases not matched to a gene: 6. The CDR3 region has the DNA TGCAGTGCTAGAGACTTACTAGCGCTCGAGACCCAGTACTTC. Translation: CSARDLLALETQYF.

The sample holds many counts of this clonotype. The V call is TRBV6-2 or TRBV6-3, the J call TRBJ2-7; the match to TRBD2 covers 10 bases. Germline V gene data show CDR1 as MNHEY and CDR2 as SVGEGT. Unmatched junction bases numbered 9, after V lost 7 bases and J lost 3 bases. The CDR3 covers 15 residues. As DNA, the CDR3 is TGTGCCAGCACTAGTCTAGCGGGAGCTTACTACGAGCAGTACTTC. Its protein product is CASTSLAGAYYEQYF.

The sample holds a few counts of this clonotype. V and J are TRBV30 and TRBJ1-6, with D unresolved. The CDR3 consists of 14 residues. V was shortened by 4 bases and J by 4 bases, with 11 bases between the two germline ends. CDR1 GTSNPN and CDR2 SVGIG come from the germline V gene (reference sequence). DNA for the CDR3: TGTGCCTGGAAAGGACCGGATTATAATTCACCCCTCCACTTT. Protein product: CAWKGPDYNSPLHF.

This clonotype appeared many times. The chain links TRBV7-8 to TRBJ1-5, with no clear D. Per the germline V gene, CDR1 is SGHVS and CDR2 is FQNEAQ. The CDR3 sequence is 13 residues long. The ends were cut back, 4 bases at V and 3 bases at J, with 7 bases in the middle. DNA for the CDR3: TGTGCCAGCAGCTCACATCCCAATCAGCCCCAGCATTTT. It yields the protein CASSSHPNQPQHF.